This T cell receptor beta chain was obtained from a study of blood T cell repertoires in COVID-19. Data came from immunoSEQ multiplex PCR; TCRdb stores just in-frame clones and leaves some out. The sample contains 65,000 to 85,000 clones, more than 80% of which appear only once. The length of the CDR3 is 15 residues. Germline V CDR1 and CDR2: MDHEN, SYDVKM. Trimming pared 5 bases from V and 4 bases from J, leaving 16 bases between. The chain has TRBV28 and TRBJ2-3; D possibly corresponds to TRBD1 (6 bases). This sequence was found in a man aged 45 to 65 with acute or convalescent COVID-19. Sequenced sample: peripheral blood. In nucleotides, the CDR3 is TGTGCCAGCAGTATAATCTACCAGGGGTCAGATACGCAGTATTTT. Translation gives CASSIIYQGSDTQYF. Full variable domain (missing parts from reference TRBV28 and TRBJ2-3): DVKVTQSSRYLVKRTGEKVFLECVQDMDHENMFWYRQDPGLGLRLIYFSYDVKMKEKGDIPEGYSVSREKKERFSLILESASTNQTSMYLCASSIIYQGSDTQYFGPGTRLTVL.